The clone carrying this T cell receptor beta chain was seen repeatedly, ten times or more. A library of TCRbeta sequences, prepared with unique molecular identifiers, was generated. TCRdb fed the PCR reads into MiXCR, producing one record per CDR3 protein. The sample has around 210,000 distinct CDR3 sequences; about 6.6% are singletons. The sample is drawn from a study of T-cell reconstitution after alpha-beta-depleted transplantation in children. The germline CDR1 and CDR2 sequences are SGHNT and YENEEA. Trimming shortened V by 2 bases and J by 0 bases, and 20 bases separated the two germline ends. CDR3 length: 19 residues.

The material was PBMCs, obtained before TCRalphabeta/CD19-depleted stem cell transplant. The chain has TRBV11-3 and TRBJ2-1; tentatively, D is TRBD1 (6 bases). This TCR was recovered from a boy younger than 10 with acute lymphoblastic leukemia, due to receive a stem cell transplant. CDR3 protein: CASSLRGGVTPGSYNEQFF. In DNA form, the CDR3 reads TGTGCCAGCAGCTTACGAGGGGGAGTAACCCCCGGCTCCTACAATGAGCAGTTCTTC.